This T cell receptor (beta chain) was documented in a study of T cells in Graves' hyperthyroidism and ophthalmopathy. Across the whole study: Peripheral blood sampling occurred at initial diagnosis, before any treatment. Study findings and constraints: Researchers found most expanded thyroid clonotypes above 0.001 in blood as well. Model output signaled ophthalmopathy a median about 6.3 months ahead of onset.

This clonotype was observed a few times. Its antigen is as yet unknown. Amplification yielded TCR beta CDR3 regions, with RNA transcripts as the source. First-round RT-PCR with HTBI primers amplified the TCR CDR3 region. TCRdb called the multiplex PCR reads again in MiXCR, with one record for every CDR3 protein. The table records more than 350,000 distinct CDR3 sequences, over 12% of them present only once. The CDR3 runs to 16 residues. The V gene lost 1 base and the J gene lost 2 bases, with 12 bases spanning the gap. The germline V gene encodes CDR1 MGHDK and CDR2 SYGVNS. The clonotype was recovered from an older woman with Graves' ophthalmopathy. Sample: blood. The chain joins TRBV25-1 to TRBJ2-1; maybe TRBD1 (5 bases). The CDR3 spells CASSEWPEGAYNEQFF. The CDR3 bases are TGTGCCAGCAGTGAATGGCCCGAAGGGGCCTACAATGAGCAGTTCTTC.